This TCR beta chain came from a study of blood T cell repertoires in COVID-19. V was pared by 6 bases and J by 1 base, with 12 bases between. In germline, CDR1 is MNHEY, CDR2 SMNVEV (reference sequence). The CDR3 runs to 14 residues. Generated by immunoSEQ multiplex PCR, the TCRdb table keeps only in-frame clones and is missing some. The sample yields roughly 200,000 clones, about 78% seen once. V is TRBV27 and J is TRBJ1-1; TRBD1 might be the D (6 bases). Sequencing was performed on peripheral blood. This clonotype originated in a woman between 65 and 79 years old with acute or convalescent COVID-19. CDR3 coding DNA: TGTGCCAGCAGCCTAGGGACAAAGAACACTGAAGCTTTCTTT. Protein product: CASSLGTKNTEAFF.